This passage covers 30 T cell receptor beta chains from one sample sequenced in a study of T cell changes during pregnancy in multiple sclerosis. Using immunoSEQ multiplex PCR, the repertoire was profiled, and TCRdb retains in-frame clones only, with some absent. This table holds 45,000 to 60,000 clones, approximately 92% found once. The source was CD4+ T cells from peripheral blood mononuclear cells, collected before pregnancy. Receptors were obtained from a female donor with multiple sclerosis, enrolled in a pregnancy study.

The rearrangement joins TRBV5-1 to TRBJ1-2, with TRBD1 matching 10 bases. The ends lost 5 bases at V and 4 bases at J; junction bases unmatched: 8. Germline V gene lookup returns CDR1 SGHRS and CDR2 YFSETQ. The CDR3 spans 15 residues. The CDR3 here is CASSLGTGDGYGYTF. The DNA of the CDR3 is TGCGCCAGCAGTCTAGGGACAGGGGATGGCTATGGCTACACCTTC.

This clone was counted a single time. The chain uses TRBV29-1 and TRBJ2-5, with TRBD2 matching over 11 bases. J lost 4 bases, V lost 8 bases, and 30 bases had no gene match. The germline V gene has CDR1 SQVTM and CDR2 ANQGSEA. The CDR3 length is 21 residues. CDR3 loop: CSLGTAKLLAGEGRYGETQYF. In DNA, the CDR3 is TGCAGCCTGGGGACAGCGAAACTACTAGCGGGAGAAGGTCGTTACGGAGAGACCCAGTACTTC. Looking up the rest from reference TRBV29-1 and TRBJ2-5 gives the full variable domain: SAVISQKPSRDICQRGTSLTIQCQVDSQVTMMFWYRQQPGQSLTLIATANQGSEATYESGFVIDKFPISRPNLTFSTLTVSNMSPEDSSIYLCSLGTAKLLAGEGRYGETQYFGPGTRLLVL.

As DNA, the CDR3 is TGCGCCAGCAGCTTCCGGACTAGCGGGAGGAGCGGGCTAACCTACGAGCAGTACTTC. Amino acids: CASSFRTSGRSGLTYEQYF. The chain couples TRBV5-1 to TRBJ2-7, with 14 bases identical to TRBD2. J was trimmed by 2 bases and V by 2 bases; bases with no gene match: 12. The germline gives CDR1 SGHRS, CDR2 YFSETQ. The CDR3 runs 19 residues.

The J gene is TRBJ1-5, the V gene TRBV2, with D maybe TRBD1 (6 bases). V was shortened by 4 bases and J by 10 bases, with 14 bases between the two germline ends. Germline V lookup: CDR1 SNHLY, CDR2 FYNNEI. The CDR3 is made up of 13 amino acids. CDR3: CASSAGRGLPQHF. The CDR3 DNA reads TGTGCCAGCAGTGCGGGCAGGGGCCTCCCCCAGCATTTT.

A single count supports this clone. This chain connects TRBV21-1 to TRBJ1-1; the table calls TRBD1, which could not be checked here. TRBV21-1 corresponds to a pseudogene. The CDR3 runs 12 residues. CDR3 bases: TGTGCCAGCAGCTACAACCGACAGGAAGCTTTCTTT. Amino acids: CASSYNRQEAFF.

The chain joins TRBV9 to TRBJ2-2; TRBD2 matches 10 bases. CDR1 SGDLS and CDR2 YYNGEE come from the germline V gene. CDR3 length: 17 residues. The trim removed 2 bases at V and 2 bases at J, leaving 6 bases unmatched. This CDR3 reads CASSVPSGRANTGELFF. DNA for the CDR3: TGTGCCAGCAGCGTCCCCAGCGGGAGGGCCAACACCGGGGAGCTGTTTTTT. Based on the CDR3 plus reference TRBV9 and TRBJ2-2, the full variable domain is DSGVTQTPKHLITATGQRVTLRCSPRSGDLSVYWYQQSLDQGLQFLIQYYNGEERAKGNILERFSAQQFPDLHSELNLSSLELGDSALYFCASSVPSGRANTGELFFGEGSRLTVL.

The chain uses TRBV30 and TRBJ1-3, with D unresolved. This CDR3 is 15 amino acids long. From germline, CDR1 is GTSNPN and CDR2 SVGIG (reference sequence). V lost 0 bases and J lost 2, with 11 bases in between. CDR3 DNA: TGTGCCTGGAGTGTACTCTTACCCCCTGGAAACACCATATATTTT. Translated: CAWSVLLPPGNTIYF.

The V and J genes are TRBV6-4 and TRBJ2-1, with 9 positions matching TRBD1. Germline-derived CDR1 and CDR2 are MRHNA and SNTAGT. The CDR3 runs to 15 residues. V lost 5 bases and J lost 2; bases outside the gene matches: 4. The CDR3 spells CASSTGTGTYNEQFF. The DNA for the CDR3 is TGTGCCAGCAGTACCGGGACAGGGACCTACAATGAGCAGTTCTTC.

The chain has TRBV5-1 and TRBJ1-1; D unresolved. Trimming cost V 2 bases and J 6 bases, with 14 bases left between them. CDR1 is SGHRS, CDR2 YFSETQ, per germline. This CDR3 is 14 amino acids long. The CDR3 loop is CASSFTAGVPEAFF. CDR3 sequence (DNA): TGCGCCAGCAGCTTCACGGCGGGCGTGCCTGAAGCTTTCTTT. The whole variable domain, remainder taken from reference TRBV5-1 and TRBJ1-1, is KAGVTQTPRYLIKTRGQQVTLSCSPISGHRSVSWYQQTPGQGLQFLFEYFSETQRNKGNFPGRFSGRQFSNSRSEMNVSTLELGDSALYLCASSFTAGVPEAFFGQGTRLTVV.

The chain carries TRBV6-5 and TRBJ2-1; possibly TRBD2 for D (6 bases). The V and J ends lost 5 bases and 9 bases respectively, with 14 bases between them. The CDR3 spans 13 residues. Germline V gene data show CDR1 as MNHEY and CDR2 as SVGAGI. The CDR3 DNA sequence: TGTGCCAGCAGTAGCGGGTATGGAATTGAGCAGTTCTTC. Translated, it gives CASSSGYGIEQFF.

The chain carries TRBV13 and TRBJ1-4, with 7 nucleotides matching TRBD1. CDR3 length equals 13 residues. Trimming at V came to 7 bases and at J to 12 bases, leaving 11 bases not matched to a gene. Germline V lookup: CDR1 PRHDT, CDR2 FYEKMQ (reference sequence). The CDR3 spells CASTKGAWEELFF. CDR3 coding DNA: TGTGCCAGCACTAAGGGGGCCTGGGAGGAACTGTTTTTT.

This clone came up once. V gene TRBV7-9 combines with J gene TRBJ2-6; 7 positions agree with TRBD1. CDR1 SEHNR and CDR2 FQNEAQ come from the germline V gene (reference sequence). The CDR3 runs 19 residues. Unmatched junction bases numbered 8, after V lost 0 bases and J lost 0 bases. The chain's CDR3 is CASSLAFTGASSGANVLTF. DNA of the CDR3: TGTGCCAGCAGCTTAGCGTTCACAGGGGCCTCCTCTGGGGCCAACGTCCTGACTTTC.

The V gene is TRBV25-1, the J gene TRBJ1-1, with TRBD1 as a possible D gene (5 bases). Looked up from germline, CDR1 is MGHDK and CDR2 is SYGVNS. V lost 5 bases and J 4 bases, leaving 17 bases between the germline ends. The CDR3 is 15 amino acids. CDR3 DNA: TGTGCCAGCAGTCGAAACGGGGGGTTGAGCACTGAAGCTTTCTTT. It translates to CASSRNGGLSTEAFF.

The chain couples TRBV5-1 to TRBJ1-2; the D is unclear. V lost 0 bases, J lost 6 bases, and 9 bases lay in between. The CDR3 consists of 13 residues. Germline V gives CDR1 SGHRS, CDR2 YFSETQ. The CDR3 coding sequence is TGCGCCAGCAGCTTGGCCCCCCGAGATGGCTACACCTTC. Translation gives CASSLAPRDGYTF.

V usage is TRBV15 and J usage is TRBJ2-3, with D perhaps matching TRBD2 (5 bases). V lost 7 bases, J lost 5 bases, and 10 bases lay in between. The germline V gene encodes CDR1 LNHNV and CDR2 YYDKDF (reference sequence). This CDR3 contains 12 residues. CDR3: CATTDFGDTQYF. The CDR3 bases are TGTGCCACCACGGACTTTGGAGATACGCAGTATTTT.

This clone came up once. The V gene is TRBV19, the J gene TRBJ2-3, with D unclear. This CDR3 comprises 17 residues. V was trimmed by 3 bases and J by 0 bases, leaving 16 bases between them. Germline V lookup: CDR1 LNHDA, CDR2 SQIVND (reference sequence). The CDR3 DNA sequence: TGTGCCAGTAGTATTCGGCAGGCCCTTACTAGCACAGATACGCAGTATTTT. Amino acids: CASSIRQALTSTDTQYF.

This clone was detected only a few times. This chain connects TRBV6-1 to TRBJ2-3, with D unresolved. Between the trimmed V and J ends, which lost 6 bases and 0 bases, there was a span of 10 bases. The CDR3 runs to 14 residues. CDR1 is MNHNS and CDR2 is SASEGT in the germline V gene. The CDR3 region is CASRFDGSTDTQYF. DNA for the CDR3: TGTGCCAGCAGGTTCGACGGGAGCACAGATACGCAGTATTTT.

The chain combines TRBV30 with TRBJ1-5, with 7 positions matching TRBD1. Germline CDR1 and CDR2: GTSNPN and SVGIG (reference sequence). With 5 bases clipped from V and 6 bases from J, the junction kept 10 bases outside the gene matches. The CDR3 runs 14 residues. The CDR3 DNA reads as TGTGCCTGGGCCCCGACAGGGATGGGTCAGCCCCAGCATTTT. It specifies CAWAPTGMGQPQHF.

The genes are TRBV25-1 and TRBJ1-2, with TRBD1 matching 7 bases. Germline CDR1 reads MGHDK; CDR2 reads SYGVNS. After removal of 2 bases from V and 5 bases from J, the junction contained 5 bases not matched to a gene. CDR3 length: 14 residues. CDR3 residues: CASSEVQGGYGYTF. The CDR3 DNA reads TGTGCCAGCAGTGAAGTGCAGGGGGGATATGGCTACACCTTC.

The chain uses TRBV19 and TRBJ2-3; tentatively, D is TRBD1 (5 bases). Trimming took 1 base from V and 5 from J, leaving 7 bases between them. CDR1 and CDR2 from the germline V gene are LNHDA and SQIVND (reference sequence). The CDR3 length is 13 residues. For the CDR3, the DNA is TGTGCCAGTAGTATAGTACAGGAAGATACGCAGTATTTT. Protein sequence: CASSIVQEDTQYF.

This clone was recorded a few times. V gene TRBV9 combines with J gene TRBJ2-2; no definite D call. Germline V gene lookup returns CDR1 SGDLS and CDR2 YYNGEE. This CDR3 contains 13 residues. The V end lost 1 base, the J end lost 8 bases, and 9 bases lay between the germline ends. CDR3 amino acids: CASSVFWQGELFF. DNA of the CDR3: TGTGCCAGCAGCGTATTTTGGCAGGGGGAGCTGTTTTTT.

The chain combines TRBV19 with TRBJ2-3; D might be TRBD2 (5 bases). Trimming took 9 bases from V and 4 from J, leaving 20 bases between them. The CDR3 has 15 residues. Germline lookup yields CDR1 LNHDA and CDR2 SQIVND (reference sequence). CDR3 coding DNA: TGTGCCAGCAGACCCCCAAAGTGGGGAGCAGATACGCAGTATTTT. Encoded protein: CASRPPKWGADTQYF.

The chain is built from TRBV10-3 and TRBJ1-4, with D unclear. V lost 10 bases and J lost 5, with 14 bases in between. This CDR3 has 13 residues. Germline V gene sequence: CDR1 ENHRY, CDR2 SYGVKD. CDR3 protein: CATTWRENEKLFF. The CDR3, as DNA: TGTGCCACCACCTGGCGGGAGAATGAAAAACTGTTTTTT.

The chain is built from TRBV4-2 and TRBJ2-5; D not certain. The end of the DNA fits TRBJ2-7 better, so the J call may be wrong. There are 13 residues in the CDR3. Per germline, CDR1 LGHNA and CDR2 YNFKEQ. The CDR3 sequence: CASSSGNSYEQYF. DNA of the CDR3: TGTGCCAGCAGCTCGGGTAACTCCTACGAGCAGTACTTC.

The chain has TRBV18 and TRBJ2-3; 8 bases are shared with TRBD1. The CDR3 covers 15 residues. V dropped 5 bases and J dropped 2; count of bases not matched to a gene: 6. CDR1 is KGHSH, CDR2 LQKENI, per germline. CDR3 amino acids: CASSAGQGNTDTQYF. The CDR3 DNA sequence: TGTGCCAGCTCAGCAGGACAGGGTAACACAGATACGCAGTATTTT.

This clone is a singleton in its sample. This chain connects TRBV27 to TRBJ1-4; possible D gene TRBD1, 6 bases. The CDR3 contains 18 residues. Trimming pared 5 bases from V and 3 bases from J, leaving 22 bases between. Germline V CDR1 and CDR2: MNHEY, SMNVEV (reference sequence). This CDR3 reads CASSLPPLTGFANEKLFF. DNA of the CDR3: TGTGCCAGCAGTCTACCCCCCTTAACAGGGTTCGCTAATGAAAAACTGTTTTTT.

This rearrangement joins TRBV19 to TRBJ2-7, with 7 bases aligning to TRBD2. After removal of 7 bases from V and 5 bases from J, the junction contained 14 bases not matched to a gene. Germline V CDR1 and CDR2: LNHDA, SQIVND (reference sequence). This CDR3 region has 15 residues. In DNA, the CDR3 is TGTGCCAGTACCCCCTCGCTCGGACTAGAGGACGAGCAGTACTTC. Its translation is CASTPSLGLEDEQYF.

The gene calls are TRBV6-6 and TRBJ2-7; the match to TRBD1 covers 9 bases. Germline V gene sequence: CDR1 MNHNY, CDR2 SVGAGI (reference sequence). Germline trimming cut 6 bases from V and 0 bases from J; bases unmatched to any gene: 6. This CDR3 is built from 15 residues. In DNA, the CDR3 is TGTGCCAGCAGGGACAGGGGCCTTCTCTCCTACGAGCAGTACTTC. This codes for CASRDRGLLSYEQYF.

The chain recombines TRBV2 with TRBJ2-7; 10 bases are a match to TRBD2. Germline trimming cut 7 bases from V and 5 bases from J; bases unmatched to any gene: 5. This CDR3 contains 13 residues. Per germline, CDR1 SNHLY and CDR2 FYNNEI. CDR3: CASKRGTSDEQYF. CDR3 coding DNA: TGTGCCAGCAAGAGAGGGACTAGCGACGAGCAGTACTTC.

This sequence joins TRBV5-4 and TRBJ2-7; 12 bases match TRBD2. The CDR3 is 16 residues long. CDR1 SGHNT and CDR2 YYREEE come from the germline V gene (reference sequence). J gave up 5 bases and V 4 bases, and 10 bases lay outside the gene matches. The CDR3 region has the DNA TGTGCCAGCAGCCCCTTAAGGACTAGCGGGACCAACGAGCAGTACTTC. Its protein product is CASSPLRTSGTNEQYF.